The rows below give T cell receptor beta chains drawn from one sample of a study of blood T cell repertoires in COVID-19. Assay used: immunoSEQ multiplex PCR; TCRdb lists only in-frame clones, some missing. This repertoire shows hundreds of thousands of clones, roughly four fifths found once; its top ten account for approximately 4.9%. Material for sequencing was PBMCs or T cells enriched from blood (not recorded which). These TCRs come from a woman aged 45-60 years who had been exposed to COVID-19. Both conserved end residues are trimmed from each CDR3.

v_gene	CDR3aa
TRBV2	ASSVDRVNQPQH
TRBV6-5	ASSRQTGITSPLH
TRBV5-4	ASSLRTGYGYT
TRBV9	ASSPHVASNTEAF
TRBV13	ASSRGLSGANVLT
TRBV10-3	AIRPLDTYTEAF
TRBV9	ASSPRDKRGEQY
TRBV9	ASSEGRNRVTSPLH
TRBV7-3	ASSFSAGETQY
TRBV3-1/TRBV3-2	ASSQGEGARAQY
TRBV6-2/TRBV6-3	ASSLDRGLNTGELF
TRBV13	ASSLGLSTGELF
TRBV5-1	ASSALAGADNEQF
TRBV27	AYPHGMDRNRRGGQNTQY
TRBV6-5	ASRRTGDTEAF
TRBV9	ASSVEGGTGIYGYT
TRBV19	ASKRGAEDTQY
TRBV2	AIRTGRVVSDGYT
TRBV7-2	ASSLGALAHEQF